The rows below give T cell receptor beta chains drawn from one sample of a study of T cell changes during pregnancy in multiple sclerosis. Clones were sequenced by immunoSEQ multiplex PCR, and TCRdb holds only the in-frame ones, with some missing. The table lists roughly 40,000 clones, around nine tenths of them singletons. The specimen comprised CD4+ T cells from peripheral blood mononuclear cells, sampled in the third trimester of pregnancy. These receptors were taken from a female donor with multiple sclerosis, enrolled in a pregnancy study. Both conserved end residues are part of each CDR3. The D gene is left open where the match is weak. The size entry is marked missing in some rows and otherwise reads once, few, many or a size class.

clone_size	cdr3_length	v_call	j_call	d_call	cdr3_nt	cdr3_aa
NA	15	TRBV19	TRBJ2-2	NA	TGTGCCAGTAGTGGGGTGGGTAGGGGCACCGGGGAGCTGTTTTTT	CASSGVGRGTGELFF
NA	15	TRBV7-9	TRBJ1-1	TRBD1	TGTGCCAGCAGCCCCCGGACAGGGAAGAACACTGAAGCTTTCTTT	CASSPRTGKNTEAFF
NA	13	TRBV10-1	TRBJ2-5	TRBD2	TGCGCCAGCAGTACCGGGACTAGGGGGACCCAGTACTTC	CASSTGTRGTQYF
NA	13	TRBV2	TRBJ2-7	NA	TGTGCCAGCAGTGAGGGCAGGGGAAGCGAGCAGTACTTC	CASSEGRGSEQYF
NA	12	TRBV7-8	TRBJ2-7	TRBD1	TGTGCCAGCAGCCTAGACAGGGAAAGGGGATACTTC	CASSLDRERGYF
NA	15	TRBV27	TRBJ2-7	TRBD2	TGTGCCAGCGGGGGGTCTAGCGGGAGCTCCTACGAGCAGTACTTC	CASGGSSGSSYEQYF
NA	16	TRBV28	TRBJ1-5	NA	TGTGCCAGCCGCGGTGATACGGGTCATAGCAATCAGCCCCAGCATTTT	CASRGDTGHSNQPQHF
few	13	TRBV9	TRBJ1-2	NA	TGTGCCAGCAGCCGTGGCAGGGAAGCAGGCTACACCTTC	CASSRGREAGYTF
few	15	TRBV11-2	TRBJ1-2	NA	TGTGCCACCCACGTCGGAGGGGCACGTTTAGCTGGCTACACCTTC	CATHVGGARLAGYTF
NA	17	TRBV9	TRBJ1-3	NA	TGTGCCAGCAGCACCAAGGCGGGCGGTAACTCTGGAAACACCATATATTTT	CASSTKAGGNSGNTIYF
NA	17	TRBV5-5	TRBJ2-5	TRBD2	TGTGCCAGCAGCTTGGTAGCGCTAGCGGGAGATGGAGAGACCCAGTACTTC	CASSLVALAGDGETQYF
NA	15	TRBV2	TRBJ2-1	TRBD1	TGTGCCAGCAGTGAGTCCCGGGACAGGGGTCATGAGCAGTTCTTC	CASSESRDRGHEQFF
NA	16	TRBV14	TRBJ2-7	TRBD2	TGTGCCAGCAGCCCCCGCGGAACTAGCGGGAGGAGGGAGCAGTACTTC	CASSPRGTSGRREQYF
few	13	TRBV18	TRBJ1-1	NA	TGTGCCAGCTCCGGGGAGGGACAAACTGAAGCTTTCTTT	CASSGEGQTEAFF
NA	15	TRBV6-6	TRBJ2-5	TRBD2	TGTGCCAGCAGTTACGATAGCGGGAGAGGAGAGACCCAGTACTTC	CASSYDSGRGETQYF
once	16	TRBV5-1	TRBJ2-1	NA	TGCGCCAGCAGCTCTGCTCCCGGGACTGGGGACAATGAGCAGTTCTTC	CASSSAPGTGDNEQFF
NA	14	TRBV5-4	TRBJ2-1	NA	TGTGCCAGCAGCTTTCAATCAGTGACAAATGAGCAGTTCTTC	CASSFQSVTNEQFF
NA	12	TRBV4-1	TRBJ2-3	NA	TGCGCCAGCAGCCCCCCTTTAGATACGCAGTATTTT	CASSPPLDTQYF
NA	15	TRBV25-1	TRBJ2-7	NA	TGTGCCAGCAGTGAAATGAGGCAGGGAATGGACGAGCAGTACTTC	CASSEMRQGMDEQYF
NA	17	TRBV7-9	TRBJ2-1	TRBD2	TGTGCCAGCAGCCAGGGGGCACTAGCGGGAGTTTACAATGAGCAGTTCTTC	CASSQGALAGVYNEQFF
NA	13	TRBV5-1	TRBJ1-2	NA	TGCGCCAGCAGCTTCTTCCCTAACTATGGCTACACCTTC	CASSFFPNYGYTF
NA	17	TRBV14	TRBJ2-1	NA	TGTGCCAGCAGCCAAGATAGACCCAGGTACTCCTACAATGAGCAGTTCTTC	CASSQDRPRYSYNEQFF
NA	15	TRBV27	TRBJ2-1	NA	TGTGCCAGCAGTCCCCAGGTGCTCTCCTACAATGAGCAGTTCTTC	CASSPQVLSYNEQFF
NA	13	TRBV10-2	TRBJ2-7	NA	TGCGCCAGCAGGGGGGGTTCCTCCTACGAGCAGTACTTC	CASRGGSSYEQYF
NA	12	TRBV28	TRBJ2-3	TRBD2	TGTGCCAGCGGGAGGGACACAGATACGCAGTATTTT	CASGRDTDTQYF
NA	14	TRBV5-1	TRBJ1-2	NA	TGCGCCAGCAGCTACTCTGGGGGGGCCTATGGCTACACCTTC	CASSYSGGAYGYTF
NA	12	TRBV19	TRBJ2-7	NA	TGTGCCAGTAGTGTCCAGGGCTACGAGCAGTACTTC	CASSVQGYEQYF
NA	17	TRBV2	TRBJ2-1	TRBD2	TGTGCCAGCAGTGGTAGGACTAGCGGGAGGGGGGACAATGAGCAGTTCTTC	CASSGRTSGRGDNEQFF
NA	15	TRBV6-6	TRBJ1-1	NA	TGTGCCAGCATTAATGGGCACCGACAGAACACTGAAGCTTTCTTT	CASINGHRQNTEAFF
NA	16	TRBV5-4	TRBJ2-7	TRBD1	TGTGCCAGCAGCGGACCCGGGACAGGGGATTCCCGGGAGCAGTACTTC	CASSGPGTGDSREQYF
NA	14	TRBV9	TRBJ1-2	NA	TGTGCCAGCAGCGTTAGCGGTCCAGGGCATGGCTACACCTTC	CASSVSGPGHGYTF
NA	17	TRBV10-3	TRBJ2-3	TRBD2	TGTGCCATCAGTGAGCCTCTTAGCGGGAGTGACTCAGATACGCAGTATTTT	CAISEPLSGSDSDTQYF
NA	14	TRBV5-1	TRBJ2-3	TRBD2	TGCGCCAGCAGGGCTAGCGGGACGGTAGATACGCAGTATTTT	CASRASGTVDTQYF
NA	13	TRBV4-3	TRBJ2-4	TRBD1	TGCGCCAGCAGCCGAAGCAGGGGGCAGGTCCAGTACTTC	CASSRSRGQVQYF
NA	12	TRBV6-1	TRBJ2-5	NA	TGTGCCAGCAGTGACTGGAGATCGGCCCAGTACTTC	CASSDWRSAQYF
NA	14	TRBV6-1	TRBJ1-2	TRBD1	TGTGCCAGCAGTGGACAGGGGAAGCTCTATGGCTACACCTTC	CASSGQGKLYGYTF
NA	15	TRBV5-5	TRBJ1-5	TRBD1	TGTGCCAGCAGCTATGGGACAGGGAGGGGTCAGCCCCAGCATTTT	CASSYGTGRGQPQHF
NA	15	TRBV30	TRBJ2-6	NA	TGTGCCTGGAGTGTCGTAGTAACTGGGGCCAACGTCCTGACTTTC	CAWSVVVTGANVLTF
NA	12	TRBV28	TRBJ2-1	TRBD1	TGTGCCAGCCGGACAGGGAACAATGAGCAGTTCTTC	CASRTGNNEQFF
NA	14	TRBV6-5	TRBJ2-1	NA	TGTGCCAGCAGTTATACCTCTCCTATGAATGAGCAGTTCTTC	CASSYTSPMNEQFF
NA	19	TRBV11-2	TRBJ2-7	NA	TGTGCCAGCAGCTTAGCGTTTTCGCGGGGGCATGGGGCCTCCTACGAGCAGTACTTC	CASSLAFSRGHGASYEQYF
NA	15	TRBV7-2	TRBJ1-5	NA	TGTGCCAGCAGCCCTGAGCCGTATAGCAATCAGCCCCAGCATTTT	CASSPEPYSNQPQHF
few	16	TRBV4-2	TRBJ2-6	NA	TGTGCCAGCAGCCCTACAGGGAGCTCTGGGGCCAACGTCCTGACTTTC	CASSPTGSSGANVLTF
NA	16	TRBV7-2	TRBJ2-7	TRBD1	TGTGCCAGCAGCTTAGGACCTACGGACAGGGCCTACGAGCAGTACTTC	CASSLGPTDRAYEQYF
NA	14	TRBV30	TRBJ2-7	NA	TGTGCCTGGAGGGGCCGTGGGCAGACCTACGAGCAGTACTTC	CAWRGRGQTYEQYF
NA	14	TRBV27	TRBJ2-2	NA	TGTGCCAGCAGTTTGACAGTGAACACCGGGGAGCTGTTTTTT	CASSLTVNTGELFF